The clone carrying this T cell receptor (beta chain) was found many times. Its antigen is not known. The CDR3 covers 15 residues. Germline V CDR1 and CDR2: LGHNT, FRNRAP. Trimming shortened V by 6 bases and J by 5 bases, and 17 bases separated the two germline ends. This specimen comes from a study of T cell responses to AZD1222 COVID-19 vaccine. The study, taken as a whole, reports: CD4 TCRs associated with vaccination spanned spike, dominating at 160-218 and 743-854. A rise in Spike-specific TCR breadth and depth followed two AZD1222 doses. Donor demographics were predominantly white British with a female majority; clonal diversity may be underestimated. Only a handful of AZD1222 recipients, more than five in all, had baseline seropositivity.

Repertoires were generated with immunoSEQ multiplex PCR, while TCRdb's copy carries only in-frame clones and drops some. The sample lists fewer than 70,000 clones, 80% occurring once. The chain joins TRBV12-5 to TRBJ2-1; D is perhaps TRBD1 (5 bases). The sample was peripheral blood, taken 28 days after the second AZD1222 dose. This sequence originates from an adult who received the AZD1222 COVID-19 vaccine. The CDR3 spells CASGLSRGDNNEQFF. In DNA, the CDR3 is TGTGCTAGTGGCTTGAGTAGGGGTGATAACAATGAGCAGTTCTTC. The whole variable domain, remainder taken from reference TRBV12-5 and TRBJ2-1, is DARVTQTPRHKVTEMGQEVTMRCQPILGHNTVFWYRQTMMQGLELLAYFRNRAPLDDSGMPKDRFSAEMPDATLATLKIQPSEPRDSAVYFCASGLSRGDNNEQFFGPGTRLTVL.